This passage covers 21 T cell receptor beta chains from one sample sequenced in a study of control samples from healthy donors and cancer patients. Method: immunoSEQ multiplex PCR; TCRdb's copy keeps in-frame clones and lacks some. Of around 140,000 clones in the sample, roughly 92% were seen once. Sequences were obtained from blood. These receptors were collected from a man between 18 and 35 years old in good health.

The gene calls are TRBV11-2 and TRBJ1-5, with 8 positions matching TRBD1. From germline, CDR1 is SGHAT and CDR2 FQNNGV. This CDR3 spans 18 amino acids. V dropped 1 base and J dropped 9; count of bases not matched to a gene: 17. The CDR3 here is CASSLVTRDRTRIRPQHF. CDR3 DNA sequence: TGTGCCAGCAGCTTAGTAACCCGGGACAGGACGAGGATCCGGCCCCAGCATTTT.

The genes are TRBV9 and TRBJ2-2; TRBD2 aligns across 8 bases. Germline V CDR1 and CDR2: SGDLS, YYNGEE. The CDR3 consists of 13 residues. The V and J ends lost 2 bases and 15 bases, in that order; junction bases with no gene match: 9. The CDR3: CASSVYGGGSMFF. The CDR3, as DNA: TGTGCCAGCAGCGTTTACGGCGGGGGGTCTATGTTTTTT.

This chain connects TRBV7-6 to TRBJ2-1; 9 bases align to TRBD2. The CDR3 runs 15 residues. Germline V gives CDR1 SGHVS, CDR2 FNYEAQ. V shed 5 bases and J 8 bases; nucleotides not matched to a gene: 10. In DNA form, the CDR3 reads TGTGCCAGCAGCCTTAATGCGGGGGGGCAAGATGAGCAGTTCTTC. It is translated as CASSLNAGGQDEQFF. Full variable domain (outside the CDR3, taken from reference TRBV7-6 and TRBJ2-1): GAGVSQSPRYKVTKRGQDVALRCDPISGHVSLYWYRQALGQGPEFLTYFNYEAQQDKSGLPNDRFSAERPEGSISTLTIQRTEQRDSAMYRCASSLNAGGQDEQFFGPGTRLTVL.

The chain recombines TRBV5-6 with TRBJ1-6; TRBD1 matches at 9 bases. Germline values: CDR1 SGHDT, CDR2 YYEEEE. J was trimmed by 9 bases and V by 4 bases; bases with no gene match: 5. The CDR3 has 14 amino acids. CDR3 sequence (DNA): TGTGCCAGCAGCGGAGGGACAGGGAGTTCACCCCTCCACTTT. Translated: CASSGGTGSSPLHF.

This clone was detected once. The chain combines TRBV4-1 with TRBJ1-4, with 12 bases aligning to TRBD1. V gave up 6 bases and J gave up 11 bases; unmatched junction bases: 13. The CDR3 contains 16 residues. Per germline, CDR1 MGHRA and CDR2 YSYEKL. The CDR3 DNA reads TGCGCCAGCAGACCTGGGGGACGGGACAGGGGGCGGAAACTGTTTTTT. This gives the protein CASRPGGRDRGRKLFF.

The rearrangement uses TRBV7-2 and TRBJ1-1; weak D call: TRBD1 (6 bases). Germline-derived CDR1 and CDR2 are SGHTA and FQGNSA. V dropped 5 bases and J dropped 3 bases, with 16 bases sitting between them. This CDR3 has 15 residues. CDR3 bases: TGTGCCAGCAGCCCACGGAAAGGGGGGGACACTGAAGCTTTCTTT. It codes for CASSPRKGGDTEAFF.

This clone was seen only once. The gene calls are TRBV12-3 or TRBV12-4 and TRBJ1-1, with 8 bases matching TRBD1. The trim removed 6 bases at V and 4 bases at J, leaving 4 bases unmatched. The CDR3 is 13 amino acids. CDR3 in amino acids: CASRTGGSTEAFF. CDR3 bases: TGTGCCAGCAGAACAGGGGGGAGCACTGAAGCTTTCTTT.

The rearrangement uses TRBV7-9 and TRBJ1-3; the match to TRBD1 covers 8 bases. Germline CDR1 SEHNR, CDR2 FQNEAQ (reference sequence). Losses at the gene ends were 5 bases for V and 0 bases for J; bases not matched to a gene: 12. CDR3 length equals 18 residues. As DNA, the CDR3 is TGTGCCAGCAGCCCAACGGTCCAGGGGGCCTTCTCTGGAAACACCATATATTTT. Translated: CASSPTVQGAFSGNTIYF.

V and J are TRBV19 and TRBJ1-3; D is unclear. Germline CDR1 and CDR2: LNHDA and SQIVND (reference sequence). CDR3 length equals 15 residues. Trimming cost V 4 bases and J 1 base, with 11 bases left between them. This CDR3 is CASSNTLSSGNTIYF. As DNA, the CDR3 is TGTGCCAGTAGTAACACCTTGTCTTCTGGAAACACCATATATTTT.

The chain joins TRBV6-1 to TRBJ1-2; TRBD1 is a possible D gene (6 bases). Germline values: CDR1 MNHNS, CDR2 SASEGT. V dropped 1 base and J dropped 2 bases, with 11 bases sitting between them. The CDR3 has 15 amino acids. The CDR3 DNA is TGTGCCAGCAGTGAAGGAGGAGGGGGGAACTATGGCTACACCTTC. Translated, it gives CASSEGGGGNYGYTF.

This clone was seen a single time. J is TRBJ1-2 and V is TRBV19; weak D call: TRBD1 (6 bases). The CDR3 is made up of 15 amino acids. Germline loops: CDR1 LNHDA, CDR2 SQIVND (reference sequence). With 1 base removed from V and 4 bases from J, the gap between germline ends came to 13 bases. The CDR3 region is CASSIGTADGYGYTF. The CDR3 region has the DNA TGTGCCAGTAGTATAGGGACAGCGGACGGCTATGGCTACACCTTC.

This chain links TRBV7-6 with TRBJ2-3; D not certain. This CDR3 is 14 amino acids long. Per germline, CDR1 SGHVS and CDR2 FNYEAQ. Between the trimmed V and J ends, which lost 5 bases and 6 bases, there was a span of 15 bases. CDR3 nucleotide sequence: TGTGCCAGCAGCGCAATCAAACAAAGGGATACGCAGTATTTT. Protein sequence: CASSAIKQRDTQYF. The variable domain in full, with the rest retrieved from reference TRBV7-6 and TRBJ2-3, is GAGVSQSPRYKVTKRGQDVALRCDPISGHVSLYWYRQALGQGPEFLTYFNYEAQQDKSGLPNDRFSAERPEGSISTLTIQRTEQRDSAMYRCASSAIKQRDTQYFGPGTRLTVL.

V gene TRBV6-1 combines with J gene TRBJ1-2; tentatively, D is TRBD1 (6 bases). The CDR3 consists of 13 residues. The germline gives CDR1 MNHNS, CDR2 SASEGT. Deletions cut 10 bases from V and 4 bases from J, with 16 bases between. This CDR3 reads CANTGRLGYGYTF. The CDR3 DNA follows: TGTGCCAACACAGGGCGATTAGGCTATGGCTACACCTTC.

This chain uses TRBV2 with TRBJ2-4; D is perhaps TRBD1 (6 bases). CDR3 length: 14 amino acids. CDR1 is SNHLY and CDR2 is FYNNEI in the germline V gene. The V and J ends lost 6 bases and 7 bases respectively, with 16 bases between them. CDR3 in amino acids: CASRLDSGENIQYF. In DNA form, the CDR3 reads TGTGCCAGCAGGTTGGACTCAGGGGAGAACATTCAGTACTTC.

The CDR3 region is CASSVEGSWSPLHF. Written as DNA, the CDR3 is TGTGCCAGCAGCGTAGAAGGGTCTTGGTCACCCCTCCACTTT. V gene TRBV9 combines with J gene TRBJ1-6; the D is unclear. The V end lost 0 bases, the J end lost 10 bases, and 11 bases lay between the germline ends. CDR3 length: 14 amino acids. Germline CDR1 SGDLS, CDR2 YYNGEE.

The chain carries TRBV6-1 and TRBJ1-1; D is perhaps TRBD1 (6 bases). This CDR3 is built from 15 residues. CDR1 is MNHNS and CDR2 is SASEGT in the germline V gene. V lost 2 bases and J lost 1, with 11 bases in between. The CDR3: CASSEMTGTNTEAFF. CDR3 DNA sequence: TGTGCCAGCAGTGAAATGACAGGCACGAACACTGAAGCTTTCTTT.

The chain recombines TRBV15 with TRBJ2-7; D is possibly TRBD2 (5 bases). Per the germline V gene, CDR1 is LNHNV and CDR2 is YYDKDF (reference sequence). This CDR3 has 17 residues. V lost 4 bases, J lost 4 bases, and 23 bases lay in between. The CDR3: CATSNRRGPNRAYEQYF. As DNA, the CDR3 is TGTGCCACCAGCAACCGTCGGGGTCCCAATCGGGCTTACGAGCAGTACTTC.

The chain joins TRBV6-5 to TRBJ1-4; D unclear. Germline V CDR1 and CDR2: MNHEY, SVGAGI. The CDR3 covers 10 residues. V was pared by 7 bases and J by 7 bases, with 4 bases between. Here the CDR3 reads CASKAEKLFF. Here the CDR3 DNA reads TGTGCCAGCAAGGCTGAAAAACTGTTTTTT.

This chain connects TRBV7-9 to TRBJ2-1, with TRBD2 matching 15 bases. Germline CDR1 and CDR2: SEHNR and FQNEAQ (reference sequence). There are 19 residues in the CDR3. V lost 5 bases and J lost 7; bases outside the gene matches: 15. Here the CDR3 reads CASSVTAGLAGGRGNEQFF. The DNA for the CDR3 is TGTGCCAGCAGCGTAACCGCTGGACTAGCGGGGGGGCGGGGTAATGAGCAGTTCTTC.

This clone has just one count. This rearrangement joins TRBV11-2 to TRBJ2-2; D call uncertain. Trimming took 5 bases from V and 0 from J, leaving 10 bases between them. In germline, CDR1 is SGHAT, CDR2 FQNNGV. The CDR3 runs to 15 residues. This chain's CDR3 is CASSPTSANTGELFF. The CDR3 DNA reads TGTGCCAGCAGCCCTACTTCCGCGAACACCGGGGAGCTGTTTTTT.

J is TRBJ2-2 and V is TRBV7-3, with D perhaps given as TRBD1 or TRBD2 (5 bases each). With 1 base removed from V and 6 bases from J, the gap between germline ends came to 15 bases. Germline CDR1 reads SGHTA; CDR2 reads FQGTGA. The CDR3 has 16 residues. In DNA, the CDR3 is TGTGCCAGCAGCTTAATACCAGGGATGGGGGCCGGGGAGCTGTTTTTT. It yields the protein CASSLIPGMGAGELFF.